This T cell receptor (beta chain) came from a study of OX40 agonist ivuxolimab in advanced cancers. As for this clone: The antigen remains undetermined.

Broader study findings: At doses 0.1 to 3.0 mg/kg, CD4+ and CD8+ clones expanded.

CDR3 size: 14 residues. Germline loops: CDR1 SGHDT, CDR2 YYEEEE. Unmatched junction bases numbered 3, after V lost 2 bases and J lost 2 bases. Systemic immunosuppression or autoimmune disease history was grounds to exclude patients. Profiling relied on immunoSEQ multiplex PCR, and the TCRdb table lists in-frame clones only, not all of them. The sample shows 48,000 or so clones, roughly 89% of them seen only once. The sample here was CD4+ or CD8+ T cells sorted from blood, taken in a trial of the OX40 agonist ivuxolimab. The receptor's source is an adult with an advanced solid tumor such as melanoma, head and neck, liver or kidney cancer. V usage is TRBV5-6 and J usage is TRBJ2-7; 8 positions match TRBD1. In DNA, the CDR3 is TGTGCCAGCAGCTTAGGGACAGGCGCCTACGAGCAGTACTTC. Translated: CASSLGTGAYEQYF. The full variable domain, with the rest looked up from reference TRBV5-6 and TRBJ2-7, is DAGVTQSPTHLIKTRGQQVTLRCSPKSGHDTVSWYQQALGQGPQFIFQYYEEEERQRGNFPDRFSGHQFPNYSSELNVNALLLGDSALYLCASSLGTGAYEQYFGPGTRLTVT.